The rows below give T cell receptor beta chains drawn from one sample of a study of beta chain features in type 1 diabetes. Repertoires were generated with immunoSEQ multiplex PCR, while TCRdb's copy carries only in-frame clones and drops some. The sample yields around 290,000 clones, 8% seen once. What was sequenced was central memory CD4+ T cells from blood. These receptors originate from a woman younger than 35 in good health. Each CDR3 is given with its conserved first and last residue. Each record gives: J gene, CDR3 length, V gene, D gene, clone size, CDR3 DNA, CDR3 protein. D genes are given only for firm matches. Size values are once, few and many counts, or a class for expanded clones, and some rows have none.

TRBJ1-1	15	TRBV2	TRBD1	few	TGTGCCAGCAGTGGACAGGGGCATCTGAACACTGAAGCTTTCTTT	CASSGQGHLNTEAFF
TRBJ2-5	17	TRBV6-1	.	few	TGTGCCAGCAGTGGCCGTCAGTTTGCTGGGCGATGGGAGACCCAGTACTTC	CASSGRQFAGRWETQYF
TRBJ1-6	12	TRBV25-1	.	few	TGTGCCAGCAGACAGGGTAATTCACCCCTCCACTTT	CASRQGNSPLHF
TRBJ1-4	16	TRBV5-4	.	.	TGTGCCAGCAGCTTCGGTTCCGCTACTACTAATGAAAAACTGTTTTTT	CASSFGSATTNEKLFF
TRBJ2-7	14	TRBV7-2	TRBD1	few	TGTGCCAGCAGCTCCGACAGGGGTTGGTTCGAGCAGTACTTC	CASSSDRGWFEQYF
TRBJ2-2	16	TRBV19	TRBD2	few	TGTGCCAGTAGTAAAGCTAGCGGGAGATACACCGGGGAGCTGTTTTTT	CASSKASGRYTGELFF
TRBJ2-2	14	TRBV7-9	.	few	TGTGCCAGCAGCCCCCGTCCCATCGCCGGGGAGCTGTTTTTT	CASSPRPIAGELFF
TRBJ2-5	13	TRBV9	.	many	TGTGCCAGCAGCGCTGGAATTCAAGAGACCCAGTACTTC	CASSAGIQETQYF
TRBJ1-1	10	TRBV29-1	.	few	TGCAGCGTTGAACAGGTGGAAGCTTTCTTT	CSVEQVEAFF
TRBJ1-2	13	TRBV5-1	.	many	TGCGCCAGCAGCTTGGAGCCAGTGGGTGGCTACACCTTC	CASSLEPVGGYTF
TRBJ1-1	13	TRBV6-5	TRBD1	.	TGTGCCAGCAGGGGACAGCCGAACACTGAAGCTTTCTTT	CASRGQPNTEAFF
TRBJ2-7	14	TRBV18	.	.	TGTGCCAGCTCACCAGAGGGATCCACCTACGAGCAGTACTTC	CASSPEGSTYEQYF
TRBJ1-1	11	TRBV18	.	many	TGTGCCAGCTCACTGGACAGCGAAGCTTTCTTT	CASSLDSEAFF
TRBJ1-2	15	TRBV29-1	.	once	TGCAGCGTTGAAGAAGGACTCCAGGAAGGAGGTGGCTACACCTTC	CSVEEGLQEGGGYTF
TRBJ2-5	15	TRBV29-1	TRBD1	few	TGCAGCGCTGTAGTCCCGGGACAGGGATCAGAGACCCAGTACTTC	CSAVVPGQGSETQYF
TRBJ2-3	13	TRBV5-4	.	.	TGTGCCAGCAGCCGCCGGTTCGCAGATACGCAGTATTTT	CASSRRFADTQYF
TRBJ2-1	13	TRBV6-1	TRBD2	.	TGTGCCAGCAGTAGCGGGACCTACAATGAGCAGTTCTTC	CASSSGTYNEQFF
TRBJ2-1	18	TRBV19	TRBD1	.	TGTGCCAGTAGTATACGGGGGACCGGACAGGGGCGAAACAATGAGCAGTTCTTC	CASSIRGTGQGRNNEQFF
TRBJ2-3	17	TRBV4-3	TRBD2	.	TGCGCCAGCAGCCCTAGCGGGGGCGGTTCTAGCACAGATACGCAGTATTTT	CASSPSGGGSSTDTQYF
TRBJ1-6	15	TRBV28	TRBD1	few	TGTGCCAGCAGTTTCCGGGACAGGGACTCCTCACCCCTCCACTTT	CASSFRDRDSSPLHF
TRBJ1-6	13	TRBV28	.	.	TGTGCCAGCAGTTTATTCATCGAATCACCCCTCCACTTT	CASSLFIESPLHF
TRBJ1-4	16	TRBV18	.	few	TGTGCCAGCTCACCGGCTGCTGCAAGGACTAATGAAAAACTGTTTTTT	CASSPAAARTNEKLFF
TRBJ2-5	15	TRBV5-1	TRBD1	few	TGCGCCAGCAGCGGAGCCGGGACAGGGGAAGAGACCCAGTACTTC	CASSGAGTGEETQYF
TRBJ1-1	14	TRBV7-2	.	.	TGTGCCAGCAGCTTAGCGTTGATAGACACTGAAGCTTTCTTT	CASSLALIDTEAFF
TRBJ1-2	16	TRBV7-2	.	.	TGTGCCAGCAGCTTAGCAGCGGTGGGGGCCATCTATGGCTACACCTTC	CASSLAAVGAIYGYTF
TRBJ1-1	16	TRBV28	.	few	TGTGCCAGCAGTTTCCCCGGAAGGGGGTCGGGCACTGAAGCTTTCTTT	CASSFPGRGSGTEAFF
TRBJ1-1	13	TRBV2	.	.	TGTGCCAGCAGCCTGCAGCGAGGTAACCGGGCTTTCTTT	CASSLQRGNRAFF
TRBJ2-7	12	TRBV11-3	TRBD2	few	TGTGCCAGCAACCCGGGGGGCTACGAGCAGTACTTC	CASNPGGYEQYF
TRBJ1-1	15	TRBV7-9	.	few	TGTGCCAGCAGCTTAGTCCGGGGTAGCGGGGACGAAGCTTTCTTT	CASSLVRGSGDEAFF
TRBJ2-1	13	TRBV2	TRBD2	few	TGTGCCAGCAGGGGAGTCGCGGGGGGTGAGCAGTTCTTC	CASRGVAGGEQFF
TRBJ2-7	17	TRBV7-8	TRBD2	.	TGTGCCAGCAGCTTAGGTGGAAGGACTAGCGGGGGTTACGAGCAGTACTTC	CASSLGGRTSGGYEQYF
TRBJ2-5	12	TRBV11-2	.	.	TGTGCCAGCAGCTGGACACAAGAGACCCAGTACTTC	CASSWTQETQYF
TRBJ1-3	13	TRBV7-2	.	many	TGTGCCAGCGGGCAAACCTCTGGAAACACCATATATTTT	CASGQTSGNTIYF
TRBJ2-7	11	TRBV7-8	.	few	TGTGCCAGCAGCCTCCATTACGAGCAGTACTTC	CASSLHYEQYF
TRBJ1-1	11	TRBV6-5	TRBD1	.	TGTGCCAGCACCGCGGGACAGAAAGCTTTCTTT	CASTAGQKAFF
TRBJ2-2	17	TRBV21-1	.	many	TGTGCCAGCAGCAAACCCCGGGGACTAGGAAACACCGGGGAGCTGTTTTTT	CASSKPRGLGNTGELFF
TRBJ2-1	15	TRBV10-3	.	few	TGTGCCATCAGTGATGGAGGGGGGGCAGCAGATGAGCAGTTCTTC	CAISDGGGAADEQFF
TRBJ1-6	15	TRBV18	.	few	TGTGCCAGCTCACCCCCCGGGACGAGAAATTCACCCCTCCACTTT	CASSPPGTRNSPLHF
TRBJ1-2	14	TRBV7-3	.	few	TGTGCCAGCAGCCCCACACCAGGAAACTATGGCTACACCTTC	CASSPTPGNYGYTF
TRBJ2-1	13	TRBV5-1	.	many	TGCGCCAGCAGCTTGCAAGGATACAATGAGCAGTTCTTC	CASSLQGYNEQFF
TRBJ2-5	14	TRBV23-1	.	few	TGCGCCAGCAGTCAATTCCGAAACAAGGGCCCCCAGTACTTC	CASSQFRNKGPQYF
TRBJ2-1	11	TRBV10-3	.	many	TGTGCCATCAGCCGGGGTGATGAGCAGTTCTTC	CAISRGDEQFF
TRBJ2-2	15	TRBV18	.	.	TGTGCCAGCTCACCAGCCAAATCGAACACCGGGGAGCTGTTTTTT	CASSPAKSNTGELFF
TRBJ1-2	13	TRBV23-1	.	.	TGCGCCAGCAGTCATCAAATGAACTATGGCTACACCTTC	CASSHQMNYGYTF
TRBJ2-5	15	TRBV5-4	.	few	TGTGCCAGCAGCCTATTGCGGGATGGTCGAGGGACCCAGTACTTC	CASSLLRDGRGTQYF
TRBJ2-7	17	TRBV27	TRBD1	few	TGTGCCAGCAGTCGACAGGGTGTTGCATCTGTAAGCTACGAGCAGTACTTC	CASSRQGVASVSYEQYF
TRBJ2-7	15	TRBV4-2	.	many	TGTGCCAGCAGCCAAGACTCTCGGGCTACCTACGAGCAGTACTTC	CASSQDSRATYEQYF
TRBJ2-3	17	TRBV5-1	TRBD2	few	TGCGCCAGCAGCCTGGGACTAGCGGGCCCCAGCACAGATACGCAGTATTTT	CASSLGLAGPSTDTQYF
TRBJ2-5	15	TRBV4-2	.	.	TGTGCCAGCAGCCAACGTCCTGGGCCGCAAGAGACCCAGTACTTC	CASSQRPGPQETQYF
TRBJ2-5	16	TRBV27	.	many	TGTGCCAGCAGTTTAAAGCGGGTGAACCACCAAGAGACCCAGTACTTC	CASSLKRVNHQETQYF
TRBJ2-5	12	TRBV10-3	.	.	TGTGCCAGCAGTTTAGTGGTGGAGACCCAGTACTTC	CASSLVVETQYF
TRBJ1-2	16	TRBV6-1	TRBD1	.	TGTGCCAGCAGTGAAGCGCTTGACAGGGGCAACTATGGCTACACCTTC	CASSEALDRGNYGYTF